The clone carrying this T cell receptor (beta chain) was seen only once. Its antigen is currently unknown. Addition of a universal primer site occurred through template switching, and cDNA carried unique molecular identifiers. TCRdb called the 5' RACE reads again in MiXCR, with one record for every CDR3 protein. The table has 1.5 million to 2 million distinct CDR3 sequences, roughly 35% seen once; the top ten hold around 0.25%. The data originate from a study of identical twins. Findings of the study overall: There was an excess of low generation probability in the out-of-frame alpha sequences that twins shared. With monozygotic twins, out-of-frame TCR alpha sharing exceeded what models estimated. Reduced insertions were recorded for abundant cord blood beta clonotypes, with no such pattern in memory repertoires.

This clonotype originated in a newborn girl in good health. The sequencing sample was made of cord blood.

CDR3 residues: CAISAASGRTDTQYF. The CDR3 nucleotides read TGTGCCATCAGTGCGGCTAGCGGGAGGACAGATACGCAGTATTTT. The rearrangement joins TRBV10-3 to TRBJ2-3; 11 nucleotides align to TRBD2. The CDR3 extends over 15 amino acids. Germline V gene data show CDR1 as ENHRY and CDR2 as SYGVKD. Unmatched junction bases numbered 3, after V lost 4 bases and J lost 3 bases.